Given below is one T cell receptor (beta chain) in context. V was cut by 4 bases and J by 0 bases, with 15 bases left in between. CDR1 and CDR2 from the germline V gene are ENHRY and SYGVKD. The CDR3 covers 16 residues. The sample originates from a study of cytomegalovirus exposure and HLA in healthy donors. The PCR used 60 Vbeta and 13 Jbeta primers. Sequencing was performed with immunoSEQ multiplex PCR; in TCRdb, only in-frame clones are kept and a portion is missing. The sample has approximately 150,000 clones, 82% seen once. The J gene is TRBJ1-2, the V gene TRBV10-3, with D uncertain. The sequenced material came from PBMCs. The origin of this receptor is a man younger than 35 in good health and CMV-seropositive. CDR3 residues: CAISVSSYGTNYGYTF. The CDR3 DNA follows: TGTGCCATCAGTGTATCCTCCTACGGGACTAACTATGGCTACACCTTC.